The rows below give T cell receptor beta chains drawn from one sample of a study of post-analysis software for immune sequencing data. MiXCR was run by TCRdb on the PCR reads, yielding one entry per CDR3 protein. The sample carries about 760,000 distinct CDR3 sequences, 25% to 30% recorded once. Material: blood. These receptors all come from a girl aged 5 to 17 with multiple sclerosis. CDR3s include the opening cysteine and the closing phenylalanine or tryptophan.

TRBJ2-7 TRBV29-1 CSVVRVIVGTGVSSSYEQYF
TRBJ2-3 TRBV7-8 CASSSKGWTSGSRWTDTQYF
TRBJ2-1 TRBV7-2 CASSLARGVYNEQFF
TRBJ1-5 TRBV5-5 CASSGADRPDQPQHF
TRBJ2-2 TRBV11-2 CASSPSNNFRLFF
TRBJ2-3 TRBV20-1 CSARDLDTQYF
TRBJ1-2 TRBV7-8 CASRGPGEYYGYTF
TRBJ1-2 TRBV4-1 CASSQGGGRRTGYTF
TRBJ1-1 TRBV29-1 CSVVQGVGAFF
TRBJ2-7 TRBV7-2 CASSRPGLAQQYF
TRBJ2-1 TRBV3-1 CASSQVSAFLFRNEQFF
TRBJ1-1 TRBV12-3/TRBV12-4 CASSSPSRGLTEAFF
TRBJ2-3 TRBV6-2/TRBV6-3 CASSYSFTGVRTDTQYF
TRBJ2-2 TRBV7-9 CASSPRGGPNTGELFF
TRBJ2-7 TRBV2 CASSGTPYEQYF
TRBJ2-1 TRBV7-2 CASRPGSGGAGYNEQFF
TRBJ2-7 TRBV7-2 CASSSPTSGSHEQYF
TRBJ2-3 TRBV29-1 CSVARDSSTDTQYF
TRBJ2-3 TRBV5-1 CASSLEPASTDTQYF
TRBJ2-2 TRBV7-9 CASSVQGAYTGELFF
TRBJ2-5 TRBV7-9 CASSVPRGGSYQETQYF
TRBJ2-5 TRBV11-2 CASSDKGGSPHEQYF
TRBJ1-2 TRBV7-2 CASSFPLTGKVGYTF
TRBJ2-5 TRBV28 CASSLGSLRVDQETQYF
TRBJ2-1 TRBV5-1 CASSGTRAEETQFF
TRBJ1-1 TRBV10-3 CAISESVRGLDTEAFF
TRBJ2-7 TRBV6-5 CASSYSTSGHYEQYF
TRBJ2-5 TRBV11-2 CASSPAQGQYF
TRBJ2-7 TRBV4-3 CASSQERVGYEQYF
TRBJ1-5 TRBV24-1 CATSGTVTDSNQPQHF
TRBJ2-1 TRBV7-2 CASSPGGFSYNEQFF
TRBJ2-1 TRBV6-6 CASTPARSLTYNEQFF
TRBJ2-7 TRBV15 CATSRAGRDYSYEQYF
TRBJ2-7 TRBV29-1 CSVAVGAYEQYF
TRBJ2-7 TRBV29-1 CSVAYPLAGGKYEQYF
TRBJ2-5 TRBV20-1 CSARGGEGGSLETQYF
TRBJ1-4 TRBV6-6 CASSYSGGYGANEKLFF
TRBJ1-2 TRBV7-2 CASTALWGVNYGYTF
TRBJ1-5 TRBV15 CATSTMPGQGDSNQHF
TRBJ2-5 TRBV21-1 CASSTTKKPGLQETQYF
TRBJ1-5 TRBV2 CASSVGQRNQPQHF
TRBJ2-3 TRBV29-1 CSAQGQGLTDTQYF
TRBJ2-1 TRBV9 CASSQSSDFEQFF
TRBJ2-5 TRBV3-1 CASSLVGRAGEQYF
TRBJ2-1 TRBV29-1 CSVEGLPSGLYNEQFF
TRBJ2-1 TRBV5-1 CASSPTGGTGGFEQFF
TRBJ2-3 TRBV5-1 CASSLVFDLSSDTQYF
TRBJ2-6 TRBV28 CASSSPGDYGANVLTF
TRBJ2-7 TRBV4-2 CASSQESPGLAGVPEYF
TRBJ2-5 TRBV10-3 CAIRPVLSGGGQGQETQYF
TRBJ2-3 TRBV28 CASSTLPWRGGDTQYF